This TCR beta chain came from a study of shared clonotypes between healthy human individuals. It was at deep level that the assay was run. Researchers divided each subset's genomic DNA evenly across several immunoSEQ plates. Study processing details: Junction-only sequences without quality scores came from ImmunoSEQ, so filtering differed. Clones were read by immunoSEQ multiplex PCR, and TCRdb kept only the in-frame ones, dropping some. From that table come the V and J calls and clone size; the DNA was used to work out D and trimming. Among 500,000 to 650,000 clones listed, 70% to 80% were seen once. The sequence was obtained from a woman aged 40-49 years in good health. Some clones in this sample may be carry-over from other donors' samples. The sample comprised PBMCs.

The CDR3 protein is CASRVGFVAYEQYF. In DNA, the CDR3 is TGTGCCAGCAGAGTTGGGTTTGTCGCCTACGAGCAGTACTTC. The chain couples TRBV2 to TRBJ2-7; D remains ambiguous. V was shortened by 6 bases and J by 2 bases, with 14 bases between the two germline ends. Germline V gene sequence: CDR1 SNHLY, CDR2 FYNNEI. This CDR3 comprises 14 residues.